This T cell receptor (beta chain) is drawn from a study of blood T cell repertoires in COVID-19. Germline values: CDR1 MNHEY, CDR2 SMNVEV (reference sequence). V dropped 4 bases and J dropped 2; count of bases not matched to a gene: 3. The length of the CDR3 is 14 residues. Assay: immunoSEQ multiplex PCR; the TCRdb copy retains only in-frame clones and omits some. The sample records 55,000 to 65,000 clones, around 81% being singletons. The material sequenced was peripheral blood. This rearrangement joins TRBV27 to TRBJ1-1; 8 positions agree with TRBD1. The source of this sequence is a woman of 80 years or more with acute or convalescent COVID-19. The CDR3 spells CASSWTGFNTEAFF. CDR3 sequence (DNA): TGTGCCAGCAGTTGGACAGGGTTTAACACTGAAGCTTTCTTT.